Listed below are T cell receptor beta chains from one sample, sequenced in a study of CD8 T cells in ankylosing spondylitis. MiXCR, run by TCRdb on the 5' RACE reads, gives a single entry per CDR3 protein. This table holds roughly 200,000 distinct CDR3 sequences, around 25% found once. Input material: blood, either unsorted or a sorted T cell fraction (not recorded which). Receptors were obtained from a male donor with ankylosing spondylitis or in good health (not recorded which). Each CDR3 is given with its conserved first and last residue. The D gene is left open where the match is weak. Clone sizes are given selectively: once, few, many, or a class where the clone is expanded.

j_call clone_size d_call v_call cdr3_aa cdr3_nt
TRBJ2-5 . . TRBV6-5 CASSYSWLPETQYF TGTGCCAGCAGTTACTCATGGCTCCCGGAGACCCAGTACTTC
TRBJ2-7 few . TRBV6-1 CASSQDFIPYEQYF TGTGCCAGCAGCCAGGACTTCATTCCCTACGAGCAGTACTTC
TRBJ2-7 many TRBD2 TRBV5-1 CASSLEFSGKVEQYF TGCGCCAGCAGCTTGGAGTTTAGCGGGAAAGTCGAGCAGTACTTC
TRBJ2-1 medium-sized . TRBV10-3 CAISDHNNEQFF TGTGCCATCAGTGACCATAACAATGAGCAGTTCTTC
TRBJ2-7 . . TRBV29-1 CSVKPNLHSYEQYF TGCAGCGTTAAGCCGAACCTCCACTCCTACGAGCAGTACTTC
TRBJ2-2 many TRBD2 TRBV10-3 CAITQTSGRAGDTGELFF TGTGCCATCACCCAGACTAGCGGGAGGGCCGGAGACACCGGGGAGCTGTTTTTT
TRBJ2-3 . . TRBV20-1 CSARRGIRDTQYF TGCAGTGCTAGGAGGGGGATCAGAGATACGCAGTATTTT
TRBJ2-7 few . TRBV10-3 CAISPRDPYEQYF TGTGCCATCAGTCCACGAGACCCCTACGAGCAGTACTTC
TRBJ2-2 many . TRBV6-1 CASRLEPGTNTGELFF TGTGCCAGCAGGCTTGAACCAGGAACGAACACCGGGGAGCTGTTTTTT
TRBJ1-6 . . TRBV20-1 CSARSGQRNSPLHF TGCAGTGCTAGATCAGGGCAGCGGAATTCACCCCTCCACTTT
TRBJ1-5 many . TRBV4-1 CASSQPDRPLEPQHF TGCGCCAGCAGCCAACCCGACAGGCCGCTAGAGCCCCAGCATTTT
TRBJ2-5 . TRBD2 TRBV13 CACSLGLGLAGGPRKTQYF TGTGCCTGCAGTTTGGGCCTGGGACTAGCGGGAGGGCCTCGGAAGACCCAGTACTTC
TRBJ2-3 once . TRBV10-3 CAARRADADTQYF TGTGCCGCCAGGAGGGCCGATGCAGATACGCAGTATTTT
TRBJ2-3 few . TRBV20-1 CSASGSDTQYF TGCAGTGCTAGCGGGTCAGATACGCAGTATTTT
TRBJ2-1 many . TRBV15 CATSRDPRDNEQFF TGTGCCACCAGCAGAGATCCCAGGGATAATGAGCAGTTCTTC
TRBJ2-1 . TRBD1 TRBV5-1 CASSLGAGGNEQFF TGCGCCAGCAGCTTGGGGGCAGGGGGCAATGAGCAGTTCTTC
TRBJ2-5 few TRBD2 TRBV11-2 CASSLGERDSRSPQETQYF TGTGCCAGCAGCTTAGGGGAGCGGGACTCGAGGAGCCCACAAGAGACCCAGTACTTC
TRBJ1-1 . . TRBV10-3 CAITRASNTEAFF TGTGCCATCACCAGGGCCTCAAACACTGAAGCTTTCTTT
TRBJ2-7 . TRBD2 TRBV20-1 CSARVPSGKTYEQYF TGCAGTGCTAGAGTCCCTAGCGGTAAGACCTACGAGCAGTACTTC
TRBJ2-4 . . TRBV6-5 CASSYRPGDIQYF TGTGCCAGCAGTTACCGCCCAGGGGACATTCAGTACTTC
TRBJ1-1 many TRBD1 TRBV20-1 CSAGGGMNTEAFF TGCAGTGCTGGAGGGGGCATGAACACTGAAGCTTTCTTT
TRBJ2-1 many . TRBV3-1 CASSPREGLEQFF TGTGCCAGCAGCCCCCGTGAGGGTCTTGAGCAGTTCTTC
TRBJ2-3 . . TRBV20-1 CSARQMAIWDTQYF TGCAGTGCTAGACAGATGGCGATCTGGGATACGCAGTATTTT
TRBJ2-3 many . TRBV20-1 CSWEGGADTQYF TGCAGTTGGGAGGGGGGTGCAGATACGCAGTATTTT
TRBJ1-1 many . TRBV5-1 CASSLAGRGDTEAFF TGCGCCAGCAGCTTGGCAGGGAGAGGAGACACTGAAGCTTTCTTT
TRBJ1-1 . TRBD1 TRBV5-1 CASSGRTGGTTEAFF TGCGCCAGCAGCGGCAGGACAGGGGGAACCACTGAAGCTTTCTTT